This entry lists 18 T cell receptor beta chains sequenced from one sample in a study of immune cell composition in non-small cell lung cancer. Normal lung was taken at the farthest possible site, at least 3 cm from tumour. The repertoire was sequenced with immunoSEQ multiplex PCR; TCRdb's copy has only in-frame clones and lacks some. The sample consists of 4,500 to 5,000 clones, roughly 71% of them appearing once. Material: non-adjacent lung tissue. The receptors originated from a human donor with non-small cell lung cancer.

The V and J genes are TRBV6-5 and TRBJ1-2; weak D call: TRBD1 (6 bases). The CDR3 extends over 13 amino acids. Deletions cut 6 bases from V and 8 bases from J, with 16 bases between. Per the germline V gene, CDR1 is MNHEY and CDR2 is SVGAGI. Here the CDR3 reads CASSREPGVGYTF. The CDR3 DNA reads TGTGCCAGCAGCCGAGAACCAGGGGTAGGCTACACCTTC.

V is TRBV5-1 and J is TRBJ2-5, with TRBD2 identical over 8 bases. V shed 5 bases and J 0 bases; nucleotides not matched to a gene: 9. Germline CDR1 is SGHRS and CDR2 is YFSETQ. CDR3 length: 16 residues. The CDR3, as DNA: TGCGCCAGCAGGCTTGGGCTAGCGGGTGACCAAGAGACCCAGTACTTC. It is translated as CASRLGLAGDQETQYF.

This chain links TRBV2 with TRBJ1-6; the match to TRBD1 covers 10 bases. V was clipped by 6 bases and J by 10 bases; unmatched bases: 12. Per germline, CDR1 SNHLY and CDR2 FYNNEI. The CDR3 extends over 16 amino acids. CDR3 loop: CASSAPPGTGVSPLHF. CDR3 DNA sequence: TGTGCCAGCAGCGCCCCCCCCGGGACAGGGGTGTCACCCCTCCACTTT. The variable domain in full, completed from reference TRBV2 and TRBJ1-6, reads EPEVTQTPSHQVTQMGQEVILRCVPISNHLYFYWYRQILGQKVEFLVSFYNNEISEKSEIFDDQFSVERPDGSNFTLKIRSTKLEDSAMYFCASSAPPGTGVSPLHFGNGTRLTVT.

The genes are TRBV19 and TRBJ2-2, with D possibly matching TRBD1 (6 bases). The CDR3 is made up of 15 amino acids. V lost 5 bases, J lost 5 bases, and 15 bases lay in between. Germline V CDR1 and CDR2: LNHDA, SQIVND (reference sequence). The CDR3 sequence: CASSAGGQFTGELFF. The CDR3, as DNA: TGTGCCAGTAGTGCAGGAGGACAGTTTACCGGGGAGCTGTTTTTT. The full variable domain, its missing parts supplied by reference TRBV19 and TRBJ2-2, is DGGITQSPKYLFRKEGQNVTLSCEQNLNHDAMYWYRQDPGQGLRLIYYSQIVNDFQKGDIAEGYSVSREKKESFPLTVTSAQKNPTAFYLCASSAGGQFTGELFFGEGSRLTVL.

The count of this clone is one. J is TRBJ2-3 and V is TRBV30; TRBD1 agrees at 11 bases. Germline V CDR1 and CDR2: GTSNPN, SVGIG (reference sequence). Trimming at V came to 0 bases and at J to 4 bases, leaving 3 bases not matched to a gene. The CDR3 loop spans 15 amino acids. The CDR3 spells CAWSVGQGGADTQYF. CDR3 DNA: TGTGCCTGGAGTGTGGGACAGGGGGGAGCAGATACGCAGTATTTT.

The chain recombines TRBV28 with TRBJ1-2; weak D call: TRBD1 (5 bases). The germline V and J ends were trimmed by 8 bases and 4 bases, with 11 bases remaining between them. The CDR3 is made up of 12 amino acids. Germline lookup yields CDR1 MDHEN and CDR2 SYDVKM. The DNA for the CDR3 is TGTGCCAGCCAAATGGGGGTCTATGGCTACACCTTC. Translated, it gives CASQMGVYGYTF.

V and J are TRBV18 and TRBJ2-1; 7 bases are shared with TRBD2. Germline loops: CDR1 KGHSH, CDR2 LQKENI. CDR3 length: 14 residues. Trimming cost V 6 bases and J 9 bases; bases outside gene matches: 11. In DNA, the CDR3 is TGTGCCAGCTCGCACCCGGCCGGGAGGACTGAGCAGTTCTTC. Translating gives CASSHPAGRTEQFF.

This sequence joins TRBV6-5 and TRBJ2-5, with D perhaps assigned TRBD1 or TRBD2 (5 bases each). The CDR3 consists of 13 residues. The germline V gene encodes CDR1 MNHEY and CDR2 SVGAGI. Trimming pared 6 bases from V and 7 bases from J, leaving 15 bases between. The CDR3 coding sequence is TGTGCCAGCAGGGGGGAGAAGGTTGGGACCCAGTACTTC. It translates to CASRGEKVGTQYF.

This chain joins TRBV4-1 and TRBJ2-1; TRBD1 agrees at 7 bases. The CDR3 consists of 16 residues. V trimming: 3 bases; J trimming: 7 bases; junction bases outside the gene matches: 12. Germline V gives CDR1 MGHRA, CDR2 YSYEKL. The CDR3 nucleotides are TGCGCCAGCAGCCACTACTCGGGGACAGAAGAAAATGAGCAGTTCTTC. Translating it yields CASSHYSGTEENEQFF.

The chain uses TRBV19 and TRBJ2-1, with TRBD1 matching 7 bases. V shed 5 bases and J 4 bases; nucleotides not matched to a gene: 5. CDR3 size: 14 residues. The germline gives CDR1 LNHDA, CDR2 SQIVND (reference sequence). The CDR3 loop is CASSGGQSYNEQFF. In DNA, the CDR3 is TGTGCCAGTAGTGGGGGACAGAGTTACAATGAGCAGTTCTTC.

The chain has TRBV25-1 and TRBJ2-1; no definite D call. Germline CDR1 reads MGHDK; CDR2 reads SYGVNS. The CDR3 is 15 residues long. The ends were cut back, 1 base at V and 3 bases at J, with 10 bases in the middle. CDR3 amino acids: CASSESATDYNEQFF. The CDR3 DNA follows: TGTGCCAGCAGTGAATCAGCGACGGACTACAATGAGCAGTTCTTC.

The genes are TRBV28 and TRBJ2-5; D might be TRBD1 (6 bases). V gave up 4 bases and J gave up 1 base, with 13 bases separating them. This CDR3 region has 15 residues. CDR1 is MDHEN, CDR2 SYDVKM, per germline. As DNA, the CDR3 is TGTGCCAGCAGTTATACAGGGTCGGGCCAAGAGACCCAGTACTTC. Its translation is CASSYTGSGQETQYF.

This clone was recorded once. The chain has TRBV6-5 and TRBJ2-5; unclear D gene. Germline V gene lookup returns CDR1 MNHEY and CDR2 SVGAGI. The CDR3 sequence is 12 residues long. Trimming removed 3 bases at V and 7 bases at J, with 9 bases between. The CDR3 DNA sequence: TGTGCCAGCAGTTATAACACGTGGACCCAGTACTTC. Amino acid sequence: CASSYNTWTQYF.

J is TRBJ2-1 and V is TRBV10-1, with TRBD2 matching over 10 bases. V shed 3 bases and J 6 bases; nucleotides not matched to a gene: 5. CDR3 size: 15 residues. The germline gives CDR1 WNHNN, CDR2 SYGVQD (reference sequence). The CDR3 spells CASSDYSGGANEQFF. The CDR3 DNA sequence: TGCGCCAGCAGTGATTACAGCGGGGGGGCCAATGAGCAGTTCTTC.

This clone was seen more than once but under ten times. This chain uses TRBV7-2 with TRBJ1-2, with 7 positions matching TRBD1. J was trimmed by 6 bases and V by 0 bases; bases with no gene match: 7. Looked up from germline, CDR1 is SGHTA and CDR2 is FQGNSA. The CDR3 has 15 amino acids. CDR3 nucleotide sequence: TGTGCCAGCAGCTTAGCGGCACAGGGGCGGGATGGCTACACCTTC. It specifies CASSLAAQGRDGYTF. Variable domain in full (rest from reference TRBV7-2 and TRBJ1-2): GAGVSQSPSNKVTEKGKDVELRCDPISGHTALYWYRQSLGQGLEFLIYFQGNSAPDKSGLPSDRFSAERTGGSVSTLTIQRTQQEDSAVYLCASSLAAQGRDGYTFGSGTRLTVV.

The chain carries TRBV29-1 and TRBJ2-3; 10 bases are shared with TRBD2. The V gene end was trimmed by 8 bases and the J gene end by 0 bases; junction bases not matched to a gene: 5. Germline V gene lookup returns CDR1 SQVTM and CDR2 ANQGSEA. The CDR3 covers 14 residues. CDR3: CSISSGGSTDTQYF. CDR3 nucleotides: TGCAGCATATCTAGCGGGGGAAGCACAGATACGCAGTATTTT.

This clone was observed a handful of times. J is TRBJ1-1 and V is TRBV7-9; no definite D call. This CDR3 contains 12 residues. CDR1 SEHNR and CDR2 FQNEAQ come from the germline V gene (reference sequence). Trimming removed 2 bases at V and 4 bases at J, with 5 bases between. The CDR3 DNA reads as TGTGCCAGCAGCTTACAGAGCACTGAAGCTTTCTTT. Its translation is CASSLQSTEAFF.

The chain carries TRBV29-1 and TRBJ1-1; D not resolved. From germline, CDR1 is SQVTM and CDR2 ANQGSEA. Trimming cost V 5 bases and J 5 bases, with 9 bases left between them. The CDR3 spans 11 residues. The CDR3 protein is CSVFVATEAFF. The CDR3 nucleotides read TGCAGCGTTTTTGTGGCGACTGAAGCTTTCTTT.